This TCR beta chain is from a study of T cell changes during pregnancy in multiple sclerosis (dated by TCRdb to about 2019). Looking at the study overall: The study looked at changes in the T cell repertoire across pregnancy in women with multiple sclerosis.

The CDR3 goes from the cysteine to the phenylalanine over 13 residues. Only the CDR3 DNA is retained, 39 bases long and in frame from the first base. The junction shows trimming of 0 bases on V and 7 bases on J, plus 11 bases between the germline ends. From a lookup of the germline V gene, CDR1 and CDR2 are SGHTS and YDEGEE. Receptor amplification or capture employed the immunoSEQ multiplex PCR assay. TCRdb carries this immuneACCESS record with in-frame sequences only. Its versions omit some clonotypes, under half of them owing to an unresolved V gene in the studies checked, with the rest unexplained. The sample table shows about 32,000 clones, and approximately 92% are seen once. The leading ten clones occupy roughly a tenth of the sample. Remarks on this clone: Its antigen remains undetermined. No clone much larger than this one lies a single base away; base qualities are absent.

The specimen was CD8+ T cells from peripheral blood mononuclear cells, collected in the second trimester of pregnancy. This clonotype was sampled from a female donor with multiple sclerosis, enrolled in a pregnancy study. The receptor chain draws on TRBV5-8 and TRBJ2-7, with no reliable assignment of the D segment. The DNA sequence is TGTGCCAGCAGCTTGGCCTATAAGAAAGAGCAGTACTTC. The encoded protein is CASSLAYKKEQYF.